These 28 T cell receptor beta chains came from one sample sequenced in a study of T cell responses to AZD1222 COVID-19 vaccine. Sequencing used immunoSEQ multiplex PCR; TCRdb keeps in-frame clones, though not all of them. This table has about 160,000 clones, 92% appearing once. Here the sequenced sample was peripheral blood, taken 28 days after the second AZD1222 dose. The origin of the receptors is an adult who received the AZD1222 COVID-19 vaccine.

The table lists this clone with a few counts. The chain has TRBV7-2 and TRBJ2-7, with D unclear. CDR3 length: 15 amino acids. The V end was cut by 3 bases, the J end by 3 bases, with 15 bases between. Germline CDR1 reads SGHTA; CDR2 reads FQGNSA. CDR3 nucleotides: TGTGCCAGCAGCTTTCGTGGTAGTGGGCTCTACGAGCAGTACTTC. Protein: CASSFRGSGLYEQYF.

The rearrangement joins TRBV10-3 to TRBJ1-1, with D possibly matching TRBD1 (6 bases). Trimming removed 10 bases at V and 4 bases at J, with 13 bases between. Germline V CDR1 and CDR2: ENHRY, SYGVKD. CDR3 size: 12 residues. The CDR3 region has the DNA TGTGCCACGGAAGGGGGGGGCACTGAAGCTTTCTTT. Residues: CATEGGGTEAFF.

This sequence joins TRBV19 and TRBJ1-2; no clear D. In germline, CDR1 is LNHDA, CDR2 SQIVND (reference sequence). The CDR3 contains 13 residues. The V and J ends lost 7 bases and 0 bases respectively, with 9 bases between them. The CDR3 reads CASKRQTNYGYTF. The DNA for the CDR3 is TGTGCCAGTAAGAGGCAGACTAACTATGGCTACACCTTC.

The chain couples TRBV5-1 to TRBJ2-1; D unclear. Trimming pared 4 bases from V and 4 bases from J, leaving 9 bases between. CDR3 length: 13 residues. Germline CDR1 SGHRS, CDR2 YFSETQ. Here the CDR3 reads CASSDDPYNEQFF. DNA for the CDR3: TGCGCCAGCAGCGACGACCCGTACAATGAGCAGTTCTTC.

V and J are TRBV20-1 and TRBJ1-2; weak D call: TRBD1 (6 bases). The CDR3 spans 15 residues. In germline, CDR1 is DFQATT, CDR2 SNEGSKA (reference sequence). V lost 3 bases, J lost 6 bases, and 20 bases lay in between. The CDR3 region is CSASSPVQGGDGYTF. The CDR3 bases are TGCAGTGCTAGTTCCCCCGTACAGGGCGGGGATGGCTACACCTTC.

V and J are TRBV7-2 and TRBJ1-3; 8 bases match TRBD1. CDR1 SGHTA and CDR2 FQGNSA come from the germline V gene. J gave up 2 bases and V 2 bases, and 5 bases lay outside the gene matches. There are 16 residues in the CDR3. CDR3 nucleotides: TGTGCCAGCAGCTTAATGACAGGGGCCACTGGAAACACCATATATTTT. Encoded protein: CASSLMTGATGNTIYF.

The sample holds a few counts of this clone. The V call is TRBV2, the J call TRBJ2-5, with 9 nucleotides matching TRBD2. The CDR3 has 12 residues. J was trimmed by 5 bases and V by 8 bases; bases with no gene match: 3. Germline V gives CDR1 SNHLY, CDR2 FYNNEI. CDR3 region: CASQSGGETQYF. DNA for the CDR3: TGTGCCAGCCAAAGCGGGGGGGAGACCCAGTACTTC.

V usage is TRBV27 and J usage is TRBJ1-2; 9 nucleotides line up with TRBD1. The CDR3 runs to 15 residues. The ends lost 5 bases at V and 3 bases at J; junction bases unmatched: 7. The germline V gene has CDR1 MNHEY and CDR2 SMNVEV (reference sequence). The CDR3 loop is CASSPLQGADYGYTF. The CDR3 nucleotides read TGTGCCAGCAGTCCCTTACAGGGGGCGGACTATGGCTACACCTTC.

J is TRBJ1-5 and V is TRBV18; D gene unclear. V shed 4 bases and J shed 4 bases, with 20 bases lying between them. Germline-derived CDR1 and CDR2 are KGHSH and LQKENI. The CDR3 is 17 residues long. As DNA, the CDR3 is TGTGCCAGCTCACTTCTCGGACCGACCGTGGGTAATCAGCCCCAGCATTTT. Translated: CASSLLGPTVGNQPQHF.

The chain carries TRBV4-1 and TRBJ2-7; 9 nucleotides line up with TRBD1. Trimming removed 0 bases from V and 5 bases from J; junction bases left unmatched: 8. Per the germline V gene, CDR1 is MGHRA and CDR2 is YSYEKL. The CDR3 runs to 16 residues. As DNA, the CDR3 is TGCGCCAGCAGCCAAGATACAGGGGGCCCCCCCCACGAGCAGTACTTC. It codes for CASSQDTGGPPHEQYF.

CDR3 coding DNA: TGTGCCAGCAGCGTAGGAACAGGGTGGTGGTACGAGCAGTACTTC. This encodes CASSVGTGWWYEQYF. The chain employs TRBV9 and TRBJ2-7; possible D gene TRBD1, 6 bases. This CDR3 has 15 residues. Germline V gives CDR1 SGDLS, CDR2 YYNGEE. V lost 0 bases to trimming and J lost 4 bases, with 14 bases between them.

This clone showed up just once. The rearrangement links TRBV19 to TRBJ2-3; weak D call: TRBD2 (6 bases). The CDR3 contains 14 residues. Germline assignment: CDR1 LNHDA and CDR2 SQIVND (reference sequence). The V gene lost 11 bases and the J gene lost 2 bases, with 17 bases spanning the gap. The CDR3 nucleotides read TGTGCCCTCCGGAGGGGAAATTACACAGATACGCAGTATTTT. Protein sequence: CALRRGNYTDTQYF.

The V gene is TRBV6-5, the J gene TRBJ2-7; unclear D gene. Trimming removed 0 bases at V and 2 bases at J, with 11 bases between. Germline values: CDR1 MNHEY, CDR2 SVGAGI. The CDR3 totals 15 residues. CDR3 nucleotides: TGTGCCAGCAGTTACTCAGGTCTTCAGGCCTACGAGCAGTACTTC. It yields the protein CASSYSGLQAYEQYF.

CDR3 protein: CASSGQTGLNTEAFF. The CDR3 DNA follows: TGCGCCAGCAGCGGACAAACAGGATTGAACACTGAAGCTTTCTTT. The gene calls are TRBV5-1 and TRBJ1-1; D perhaps matches TRBD1 (5 bases). The CDR3 has 15 residues. Germline lookup yields CDR1 SGHRS and CDR2 YFSETQ. The ends were cut back, 4 bases at V and 0 bases at J, with 13 bases in the middle.

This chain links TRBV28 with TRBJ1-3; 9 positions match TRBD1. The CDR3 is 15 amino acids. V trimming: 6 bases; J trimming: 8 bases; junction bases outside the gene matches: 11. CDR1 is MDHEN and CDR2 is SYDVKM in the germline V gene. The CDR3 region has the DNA TGTGCCAGCAGCTACGGTAGGGACAGGGTGGACACCATATATTTT. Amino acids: CASSYGRDRVDTIYF.

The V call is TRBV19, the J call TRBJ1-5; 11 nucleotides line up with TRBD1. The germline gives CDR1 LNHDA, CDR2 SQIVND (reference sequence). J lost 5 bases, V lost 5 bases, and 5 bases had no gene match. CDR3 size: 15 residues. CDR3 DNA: TGTGCCAGTAGTCCGGACAGGGGGCTCGATCAGCCCCAGCATTTT. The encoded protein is CASSPDRGLDQPQHF.

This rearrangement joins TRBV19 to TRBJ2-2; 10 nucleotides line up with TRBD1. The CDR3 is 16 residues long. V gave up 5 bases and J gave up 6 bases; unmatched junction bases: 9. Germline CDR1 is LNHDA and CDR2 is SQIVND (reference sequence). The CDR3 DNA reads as TGTGCCAGTAGTGCTATACGACAGGGGGCAGCCGGGGAGCTGTTTTTT. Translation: CASSAIRQGAAGELFF.

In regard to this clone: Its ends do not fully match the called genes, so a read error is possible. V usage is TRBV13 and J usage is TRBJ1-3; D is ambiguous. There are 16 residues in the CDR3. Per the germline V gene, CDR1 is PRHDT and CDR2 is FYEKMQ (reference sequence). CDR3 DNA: TGTGCCAGCAGCTTTACTGGGCGAGACTCTGGAAGCACCATATATTTT. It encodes CASSFTGRDSGSTIYF.

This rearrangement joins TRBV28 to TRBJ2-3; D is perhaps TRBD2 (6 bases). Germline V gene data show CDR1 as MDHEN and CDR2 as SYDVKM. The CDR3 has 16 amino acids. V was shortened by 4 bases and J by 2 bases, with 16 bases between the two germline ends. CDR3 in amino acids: CASSWDSGLYTDTQYF. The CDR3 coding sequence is TGTGCCAGCAGTTGGGATAGCGGCCTATACACAGATACGCAGTATTTT.

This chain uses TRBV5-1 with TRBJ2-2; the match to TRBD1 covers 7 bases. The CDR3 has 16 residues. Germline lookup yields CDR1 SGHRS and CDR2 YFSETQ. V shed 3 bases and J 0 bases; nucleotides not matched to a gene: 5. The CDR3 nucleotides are TGCGCCAGCAGCTACAGGACAGGAACGAACACCGGGGAGCTGTTTTTT. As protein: CASSYRTGTNTGELFF.

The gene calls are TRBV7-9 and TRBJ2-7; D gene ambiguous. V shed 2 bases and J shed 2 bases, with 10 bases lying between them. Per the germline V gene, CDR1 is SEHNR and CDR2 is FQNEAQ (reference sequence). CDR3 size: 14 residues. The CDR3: CASSLSHKAYEQYF. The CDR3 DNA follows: TGTGCCAGCAGCTTAAGCCACAAAGCCTACGAGCAGTACTTC.

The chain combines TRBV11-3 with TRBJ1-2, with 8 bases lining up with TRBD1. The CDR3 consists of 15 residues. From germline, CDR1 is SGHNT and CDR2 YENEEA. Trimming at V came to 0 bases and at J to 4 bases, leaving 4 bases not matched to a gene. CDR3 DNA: TGTGCCAGCAGCTTAGATGCAGGGGGCCGCTATGGCTACACCTTC. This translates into CASSLDAGGRYGYTF. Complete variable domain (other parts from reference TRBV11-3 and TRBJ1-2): EAGVVQSPRYKIIEKKQPVAFWCNPISGHNTLYWYLQNLGQGPELLIRYENEEAVDDSQLPKDRFSAERLKGVDSTLKIQPAELGDSAVYLCASSLDAGGRYGYTFGSGTRLTVV.

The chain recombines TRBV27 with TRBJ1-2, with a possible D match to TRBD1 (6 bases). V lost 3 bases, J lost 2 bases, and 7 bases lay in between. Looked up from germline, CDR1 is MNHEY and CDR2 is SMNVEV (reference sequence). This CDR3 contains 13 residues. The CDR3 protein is CASSFGTNYGYTF. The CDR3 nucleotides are TGTGCCAGCAGTTTCGGGACAAACTATGGCTACACCTTC.

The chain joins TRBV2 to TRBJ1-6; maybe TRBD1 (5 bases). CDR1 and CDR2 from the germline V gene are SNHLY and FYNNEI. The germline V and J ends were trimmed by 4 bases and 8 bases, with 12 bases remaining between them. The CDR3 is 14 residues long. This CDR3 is CASSVAGLDSPLHF. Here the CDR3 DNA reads TGTGCCAGCAGTGTGGCAGGGCTTGATTCACCCCTCCACTTT.

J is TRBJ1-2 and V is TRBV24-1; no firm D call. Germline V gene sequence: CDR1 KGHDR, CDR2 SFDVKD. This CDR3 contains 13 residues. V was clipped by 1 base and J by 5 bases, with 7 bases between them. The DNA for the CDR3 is TGTGCCACCAGTGATTTCTCGGGATATGGCTACACCTTC. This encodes CATSDFSGYGYTF.

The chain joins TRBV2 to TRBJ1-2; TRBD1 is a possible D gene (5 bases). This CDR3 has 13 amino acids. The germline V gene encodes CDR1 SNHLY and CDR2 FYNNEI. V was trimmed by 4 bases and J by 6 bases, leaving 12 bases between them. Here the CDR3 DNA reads TGTGCCAGCAGTGCGCTAGGGACGGATGGCTACACCTTC. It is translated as CASSALGTDGYTF.

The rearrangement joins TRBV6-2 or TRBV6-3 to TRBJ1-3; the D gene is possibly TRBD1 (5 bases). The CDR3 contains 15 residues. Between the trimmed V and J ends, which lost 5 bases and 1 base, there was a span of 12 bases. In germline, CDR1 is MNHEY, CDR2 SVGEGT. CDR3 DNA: TGTGCCAGCAGTCGTGCCGACAGTTCTGGAAACACCATATATTTT. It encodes CASSRADSSGNTIYF.

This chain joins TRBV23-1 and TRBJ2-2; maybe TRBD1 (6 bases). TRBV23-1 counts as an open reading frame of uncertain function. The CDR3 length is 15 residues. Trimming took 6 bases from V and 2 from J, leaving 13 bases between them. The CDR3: CASRHRDTNTGELFF. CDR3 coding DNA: TGCGCCAGCAGACATCGGGACACTAACACCGGGGAGCTGTTTTTT.